Presented here are 23 T cell receptor beta chains from one specimen sequenced in a study of regulatory T cells in long-lasting Graves disease. Arm-PCR with iRepertoire HTBI primers amplified the CDR3 regions for these TCR beta libraries. Each CDR3 protein is one row after TCRdb ran MiXCR on the multiplex PCR reads. Of about 470,000 distinct CDR3 sequences in the sample, about 15% were seen once. Time point noted: newly diagnosed GD, antithyroid drugs for less than 3 months. The TCR library used RNA extracted from PBMCs. The sample was also linked to a second study, of T cells in Graves' hyperthyroidism and ophthalmopathy.

Sequences were derived from peripheral blood mononuclear cells (PBMCs), sampled at new diagnosis, from a patient treated with antithyroid drugs. These receptor sequences come from a woman aged 30 to 39 with Graves disease.

The rearrangement uses TRBV14 and TRBJ2-1; TRBD2 agrees at 12 bases. Germline CDR1 SGHDN, CDR2 FVKESK. This CDR3 has 16 residues. V was pared by 3 bases and J by 10 bases, with 10 bases of the junction left unmatched. CDR3 bases: TGTGCCAGCAGCCAGAACCGACTAGCGGGAGCGGGCGAGCAGTTCTTC. Its translation is CASSQNRLAGAGEQFF. The full variable domain, in which reference TRBV14 and TRBJ2-1 provide the parts outside the CDR3, is EAGVTQFPSHSVIEKGQTVTLRCDPISGHDNLYWYRRVMGKEIKFLLHFVKESKQDESGMPNNRFLAERTGGTYSTLKVQPAELEDSGVYFCASSQNRLAGAGEQFFGPGTRLTVL.

This clonotype came up many times. The chain uses TRBV7-2 and TRBJ1-2; D unclear. V was cut by 3 bases and J by 3 bases, with 14 bases left in between. Germline assignment: CDR1 SGHTA and CDR2 FQGNSA. This CDR3 comprises 15 residues. CDR3: CASSFGRIGYYGYTF. CDR3 DNA: TGTGCCAGCAGCTTCGGACGGATTGGGTACTATGGCTACACCTTC.

The chain combines TRBV7-9 with TRBJ1-6; D is undetermined. The CDR3 totals 16 residues. Germline lookup yields CDR1 SEHNR and CDR2 FQNEAQ (reference sequence). Trimming took off 0 bases at V and 9 bases at J, with 15 bases between the two ends. The CDR3 reads CASSLAGSSASSPLHF. The CDR3 DNA reads TGTGCCAGCAGCTTAGCAGGTAGTAGCGCTTCTTCACCCCTCCACTTT. The full variable domain, rest sourced from reference TRBV7-9 and TRBJ1-6, is DTGVSQNPRHKITKRGQNVTFRCDPISEHNRLYWYRQTLGQGPEFLTYFQNEAQLEKSRLLSDRFSAERPKGSFSTLEIQRTEQGDSAMYLCASSLAGSSASSPLHFGNGTRLTVT.

This sequence joins TRBV7-9 and TRBJ2-7; D may match TRBD1 or TRBD2 (5 bases each). This CDR3 comprises 16 residues. Per the germline V gene, CDR1 is SEHNR and CDR2 is FQNEAQ (reference sequence). Trimming pared 2 bases from V and 1 base from J, leaving 15 bases between. CDR3: CASSLIEGRRSYEQYF. CDR3 sequence (DNA): TGTGCCAGCAGCTTAATAGAGGGGCGAAGATCCTACGAGCAGTACTTC. Looking up the rest from reference TRBV7-9 and TRBJ2-7 gives the full variable domain: DTGVSQNPRHKITKRGQNVTFRCDPISEHNRLYWYRQTLGQGPEFLTYFQNEAQLEKSRLLSDRFSAERPKGSFSTLEIQRTEQGDSAMYLCASSLIEGRRSYEQYFGPGTRLTVT.

In its sample, this clonotype was seen many times. The rearrangement uses TRBV28 and TRBJ2-5, with 8 bases lining up with TRBD1. Unmatched junction bases numbered 14, after V lost 6 bases and J lost 5 bases. In germline, CDR1 is MDHEN, CDR2 SYDVKM. The CDR3 has 16 amino acids. This chain's CDR3 is CASSPRGAGGTETQYF. The CDR3 DNA is TGTGCCAGCAGCCCCCGAGGAGCAGGGGGCACGGAGACCCAGTACTTC. The full variable domain, rest sourced from reference TRBV28 and TRBJ2-5, is DVKVTQSSRYLVKRTGEKVFLECVQDMDHENMFWYRQDPGLGLRLIYFSYDVKMKEKGDIPEGYSVSREKKERFSLILESASTNQTSMYLCASSPRGAGGTETQYFGPGTRLLVL.

In its sample, this clonotype was seen many times. V and J are TRBV29-1 and TRBJ1-1; D is undetermined. The ends were cut back, 6 bases at V and 6 bases at J, with 17 bases in the middle. The CDR3 has 13 residues. Germline V gene sequence: CDR1 SQVTM, CDR2 ANQGSEA. The CDR3, as DNA: TGCAGCGTCCCACGTTATGCCGGGGCTGAAGCTTTCTTT. Translating it yields CSVPRYAGAEAFF.

This clonotype was seen at least ten times. The chain has TRBV27 and TRBJ1-2; D remains unclear. CDR1 is MNHEY and CDR2 is SMNVEV in the germline V gene (reference sequence). CDR3 length: 13 residues. Trimming removed 2 bases from V and 6 bases from J, with 10 bases in between. The CDR3 coding sequence is TGTGCCAGCAGTTTAGGGCGGAAGAATGGCTACACCTTC. This gives the protein CASSLGRKNGYTF.

This clonotype was found many times. V is TRBV29-1 and J is TRBJ2-3, with D perhaps matching TRBD2 (5 bases). V gave up 8 bases and J gave up 0 bases, with 15 bases separating them. This CDR3 is built from 14 residues. Germline V gene sequence: CDR1 SQVTM, CDR2 ANQGSEA. CDR3 DNA sequence: TGCAGCCTAAAGAGGGTAATAAGCACAGATACGCAGTATTTT. This gives the protein CSLKRVISTDTQYF.

The table lists this clonotype with many counts. The genes are TRBV24-1 and TRBJ2-7; 7 bases agree with TRBD1. The CDR3 extends over 13 amino acids. V gave up 10 bases and J gave up 3 bases; unmatched junction bases: 8. The germline V gene encodes CDR1 KGHDR and CDR2 SFDVKD. The CDR3 nucleotides are TGTGCCACAAGAGGACAGGAGAGCTACGAGCAGTACTTC. Its translation is CATRGQESYEQYF.

In its sample, this clonotype was seen a few times. The chain combines TRBV9 with TRBJ2-6; 9 positions agree with TRBD1. The junction had 10 bases not matched to a gene; V was cut back by 3 bases and J by 0 bases. The CDR3 loop spans 19 amino acids. Per the germline V gene, CDR1 is SGDLS and CDR2 is YYNGEE. CDR3 DNA sequence: TGTGCCAGCAGCGGGGCCCCGGGACAGGGAGCCTCTGGGGCCAACGTCCTGACTTTC. Encoded protein: CASSGAPGQGASGANVLTF.

This clonotype was recorded at least ten times. This chain uses TRBV7-9 with TRBJ2-2; maybe TRBD1 (5 bases). Germline-derived CDR1 and CDR2 are SEHNR and FQNEAQ (reference sequence). V lost 5 bases, J lost 6 bases, and 10 bases lay in between. This CDR3 region has 13 residues. The CDR3 is CASSPGLPGELFF. The CDR3, as DNA: TGTGCCAGCAGCCCAGGGTTGCCCGGGGAGCTGTTTTTT.

This clonotype was picked up a small number of times. The chain is built from TRBV4-2 and TRBJ2-1; 8 bases line up with TRBD2. The CDR3 extends over 17 amino acids. Germline-derived CDR1 and CDR2 are LGHNA and YNFKEQ. With V trimmed by 0 bases and J by 6 bases, 10 bases remained unmatched. CDR3 nucleotides: TGTGCCAGCAGCCAAGATGGAACGGGAGGGCCGGGCAATGAGCAGTTCTTC. Its protein product is CASSQDGTGGPGNEQFF.

This clonotype was detected many times. J is TRBJ2-2 and V is TRBV28, with D unclear. CDR1 and CDR2 (germline): MDHEN, SYDVKM. V was shortened by 3 bases and J by 4 bases, with 9 bases between the two germline ends. CDR3 size: 14 residues. DNA for the CDR3: TGTGCCAGCAGTTTTGTAGGGTTCACCGGGGAGCTGTTTTTT. The encoded protein is CASSFVGFTGELFF.

The rearrangement joins TRBV5-1 to TRBJ2-5; 8 bases match TRBD1. The germline V gene has CDR1 SGHRS and CDR2 YFSETQ. The CDR3 loop spans 15 amino acids. The junction had 9 bases not matched to a gene; V was cut back by 4 bases and J by 4 bases. CDR3 loop: CASSGIGQGVETQYF. In nucleotides, the CDR3 is TGCGCCAGCAGCGGCATTGGACAGGGCGTAGAGACCCAGTACTTC.

This clonotype was seen repeatedly, ten times or more. This chain links TRBV11-2 with TRBJ2-7; D possibly corresponds to TRBD2 (5 bases). This CDR3 is built from 14 residues. V was pared by 0 bases and J by 3 bases, with 9 bases between. Germline-derived CDR1 and CDR2 are SGHAT and FQNNGV. As DNA, the CDR3 is TGTGCCAGCAGCTTAGAAGGACTGAACTACGAGCAGTACTTC. It specifies CASSLEGLNYEQYF.

This clonotype was counted at least ten times. The J gene is TRBJ2-3, the V gene TRBV28; the D gene is possibly TRBD2 (5 bases). Germline V lookup: CDR1 MDHEN, CDR2 SYDVKM. V was cut by 6 bases and J by 1 base, with 11 bases left in between. The CDR3 extends over 14 amino acids. The CDR3 loop is CASRLLVRTDTQYF. The CDR3 region has the DNA TGTGCCAGCAGGCTACTAGTCCGCACAGATACGCAGTATTTT.

This clonotype has just a few counts. V gene TRBV2 combines with J gene TRBJ2-3; either TRBD1 or TRBD2 may supply D (6 bases each). Germline V CDR1 and CDR2: SNHLY, FYNNEI. There are 14 residues in the CDR3. V lost 10 bases to trimming and J lost 8 bases, with 22 bases between them. DNA for the CDR3: TGTGCCAACAACCTTGAGGGGGGCGGGCGTACGCAGTATTTT. Its protein product is CANNLEGGGRTQYF. The full variable domain, completed using reference TRBV2 and TRBJ2-3, is EPEVTQTPSHQVTQMGQEVILRCVPISNHLYFYWYRQILGQKVEFLVSFYNNEISEKSEIFDDQFSVERPDGSNFTLKIRSTKLEDSAMYFCANNLEGGGRTQYFGPGTRLTVL.

This clonotype was seen only a few times. The chain links TRBV30 to TRBJ1-4, with 8 positions matching TRBD1. Germline assignment: CDR1 GTSNPN and CDR2 SVGIG (reference sequence). The ends lost 4 bases at V and 3 bases at J; junction bases unmatched: 1. CDR3 length: 13 amino acids. CDR3 in DNA: TGTGCCTGGAAGGACAGGGCTAATGAAAAACTGTTTTTT. Its protein product is CAWKDRANEKLFF.

This clonotype occurred a few times. Compared with germline, one end of the junction differs, possibly owing to a read error. The chain carries TRBV6-1 and TRBJ1-1, with a weak D call TRBD1 (5 bases). Germline V gene lookup returns CDR1 MNHNS and CDR2 SASEGT. The CDR3 is 10 residues long. CDR3 loop: CAVGGTEALF. CDR3 nucleotides: TGTGCCGTTGGGGGTACTGAAGCTCTCTTT.

In its sample, this clonotype was seen many times. The CDR3, as DNA: TGTGCCTGGAGTGTACGGTCAGGTGGTCAGCCCCAGCATTTT. Encoded protein: CAWSVRSGGQPQHF. The chain combines TRBV30 with TRBJ1-5; D is unresolved. Germline CDR1 is GTSNPN and CDR2 is SVGIG (reference sequence). V was shortened by 0 bases and J by 6 bases, with 12 bases between the two germline ends. This CDR3 region has 14 residues.

This clonotype was counted at least ten times. The V gene is TRBV5-1, the J gene TRBJ2-5; TRBD1 might be the D (6 bases). CDR1 is SGHRS, CDR2 YFSETQ, per germline. The CDR3 loop spans 15 amino acids. Trimming stripped 7 bases from V and 5 bases from J, with 21 bases between. The CDR3 DNA reads TGCGCCAGCCTCGATGGGCCAGGGGAGTCGGAGACCCAGTACTTC. Translated, it gives CASLDGPGESETQYF.

This clonotype turned up a few times. This rearrangement joins TRBV11-2 to TRBJ2-1; D might be TRBD2 (7 bases). Germline lookup yields CDR1 SGHAT and CDR2 FQNNGV. The CDR3 covers 14 residues. Trimming removed 0 bases at V and 8 bases at J, with 11 bases between. CDR3 DNA sequence: TGTGCCAGCAGCTTAGAAGGGGGGGGAGATGAGCAGTTCTTC. It codes for CASSLEGGGDEQFF.

This clonotype was detected only a few times. The chain employs TRBV20-1 and TRBJ2-2, with D tentatively TRBD1 or TRBD2 (5 bases each). V gave up 3 bases and J gave up 6 bases, with 14 bases separating them. In germline, CDR1 is DFQATT, CDR2 SNEGSKA (reference sequence). CDR3 length: 14 residues. The CDR3 sequence: CSARGRSWSGELFF. In nucleotides, the CDR3 is TGCAGTGCTAGGGGACGTAGCTGGTCCGGGGAGCTGTTTTTT.